This TCR beta chain was found in a study of blood T cells in healthy people across ages. Findings of the study overall: Any changes in expanded clonotypes were possibly confounded, as donor CMV status remained unknown.

The CDR3 extends over 13 amino acids. With 4 bases removed from V and 2 bases from J, the gap between germline ends came to 3 bases. This clonotype has at least ten counts. Its specificity is not known. It was with a sample-barcoded 5' primer and a J-beta primer mix that a second PCR of roughly 6 to 12 cycles was run. Each cDNA molecule, via a template-switch adaptor with 12 random nucleotides, was tagged. TCRdb reprocessed the 5' RACE reads via MiXCR and lists one record per CDR3 protein. The repertoire holds some 880,000 distinct CDR3 sequences, with around 36% as singletons. Sequencing input: blood. This TCR was recovered from a man younger than 35 in good health. The chain joins TRBV12-3 or TRBV12-4 to TRBJ2-6; the D is unclear. The CDR3 protein is CASSSTGANVLTF. CDR3 DNA sequence: TGTGCCAGCAGTTCCACTGGGGCCAACGTCCTGACTTTC.